Each of the 17 T cell receptor beta chains below was sequenced from the same sample in a study of post-analysis software for immune sequencing data. Their antigen targets remain unknown. Findings and limits, study-wide: Four to six TRBV segments were more frequent in patients than controls; TRBV5-6, TRBV5-1 and TRBV20-1 belonged to this group.

The library was made from cDNA and included unique molecular identifiers. TCRdb processed the PCR reads anew with MiXCR; each CDR3 protein has one entry. The sample yields about 820,000 distinct CDR3 sequences, approximately 53% seen once. Sequenced: blood. These receptors all come from a girl aged 5 to 17 with multiple sclerosis.

The sample holds a few counts of this clonotype. The rearrangement uses TRBV7-9 and TRBJ2-1; 9 bases line up with TRBD2. The trim removed 5 bases at V and 10 bases at J, leaving 9 bases unmatched. This CDR3 is built from 14 residues. Per germline, CDR1 SEHNR and CDR2 FQNEAQ (reference sequence). CDR3 loop: CASSTFQREAEQFF. The CDR3, as DNA: TGTGCCAGCAGCACATTTCAGCGGGAGGCCGAGCAGTTCTTC.

The chain combines TRBV10-3 with TRBJ2-3; 13 nucleotides align to TRBD2. J gave up 8 bases and V 2 bases, and 4 bases lay outside the gene matches. The germline V gene encodes CDR1 ENHRY and CDR2 SYGVKD. There are 15 residues in the CDR3. The CDR3 region is CAISEGLAGAGTQYF. CDR3 bases: TGTGCCATCAGTGAGGGACTAGCGGGGGCGGGTACGCAGTATTTT.

The V call is TRBV12-3 or TRBV12-4, the J call TRBJ2-3; 14 bases are shared with TRBD2. The CDR3 is made up of 17 amino acids. Unmatched junction bases numbered 6, after V lost 5 bases and J lost 2 bases. CDR3 coding DNA: TGTGCCAGCAGTCGGCCGGGACTAGCGGGAGCCACAGATACGCAGTATTTT. Amino acid sequence: CASSRPGLAGATDTQYF.

The chain joins TRBV4-1 to TRBJ1-1; perhaps TRBD1 as D (5 bases). Germline V lookup: CDR1 MGHRA, CDR2 YSYEKL. V was cut by 1 base and J by 5 bases, with 20 bases left in between. CDR3 length equals 17 residues. The DNA for the CDR3 is TGCGCCAGCAGCCAAGGCCCCGCCGGGACCGGGAGGACTGAAGCTTTCTTT. Residues: CASSQGPAGTGRTEAFF.

This clonotype is a singleton in its sample. This chain connects TRBV7-6 to TRBJ2-7, with 7 bases aligning to TRBD1. V dropped 1 base and J dropped 0; count of bases not matched to a gene: 9. This CDR3 is 17 amino acids long. Germline V gives CDR1 SGHVS, CDR2 FNYEAQ. CDR3 coding DNA: TGTGCCAGCAGCTTAGTCGCCTCGGGACAGAGCTCCTACGAGCAGTACTTC. This encodes CASSLVASGQSSYEQYF.

The V call is TRBV20-1, the J call TRBJ2-3, with TRBD2 as a possible D gene (6 bases). This CDR3 is 13 amino acids long. CDR1 and CDR2 from the germline V gene are DFQATT and SNEGSKA (reference sequence). The V gene lost 3 bases and the J gene lost 2 bases, with 9 bases spanning the gap. The CDR3 DNA follows: TGCAGTGCTAGTGAGCGGGTCACAGATACGCAGTATTTT. It yields the protein CSASERVTDTQYF.

This clonotype has only a few counts. The chain couples TRBV20-1 to TRBJ2-3; the D is unclear. This CDR3 spans 14 amino acids. The germline V and J ends were trimmed by 5 bases and 0 bases, with 12 bases remaining between them. The germline V gene encodes CDR1 DFQATT and CDR2 SNEGSKA (reference sequence). DNA of the CDR3: TGCAGTGCTCACCCCCGGAAAAGCACAGATACGCAGTATTTT. It translates to CSAHPRKSTDTQYF.

The chain recombines TRBV29-1 with TRBJ2-5; the match to TRBD1 covers 11 bases. The CDR3 spans 15 residues. Germline CDR1 SQVTM, CDR2 ANQGSEA. Losses at the gene ends were 4 bases for V and 3 bases for J; bases not matched to a gene: 7. CDR3 sequence reads: CSVARTGGAEETQYF. The CDR3, as DNA: TGCAGCGTTGCCCGGACAGGGGGCGCAGAAGAGACCCAGTACTTC.

The chain links TRBV15 to TRBJ1-1; TRBD1 is a possible D gene (6 bases). V was cut by 0 bases and J by 8 bases, with 19 bases left in between. The CDR3 consists of 16 residues. Germline values: CDR1 LNHNV, CDR2 YYDKDF (reference sequence). CDR3 protein: CATSRDLGVGGHEAFF. The CDR3 nucleotides are TGTGCCACCAGCAGAGATCTCGGGGTGGGGGGGCACGAAGCTTTCTTT.

The J gene is TRBJ2-7, the V gene TRBV6-5; TRBD2 matches at 8 bases. The end of the DNA is better explained by TRBJ2-5, so the J call may be wrong. Per the germline V gene, CDR1 is MNHEY and CDR2 is SVGAGI. The CDR3 contains 15 residues. The CDR3 loop is CASSPHPTSGETQYF. The CDR3 DNA sequence: TGTGCCAGCAGTCCCCACCCTACTAGCGGAGAGACCCAGTACTTC.

This clonotype was observed a few times. The gene calls are TRBV5-1 and TRBJ2-3; D perhaps matches TRBD2 (6 bases). The ends were cut back, 2 bases at V and 6 bases at J, with 16 bases in the middle. This CDR3 spans 15 amino acids. CDR1 is SGHRS, CDR2 YFSETQ, per germline. CDR3 DNA sequence: TGCGCCAGCAGCTTTAGCGGACACCCGTCCGATACGCAGTATTTT. Translation gives CASSFSGHPSDTQYF.

V usage is TRBV11-2 and J usage is TRBJ2-5, with a tentative D call TRBD2 (6 bases). V was cut by 5 bases and J by 5 bases, with 18 bases left in between. The CDR3 contains 15 residues. CDR1 and CDR2 (germline): SGHAT, FQNNGV. The CDR3 sequence: CASSPSPGSVETQYF. As DNA, the CDR3 is TGTGCCAGCAGCCCATCCCCCGGGAGCGTCGAGACCCAGTACTTC.

This chain connects TRBV29-1 to TRBJ2-1; D might be TRBD2 (6 bases). Per the germline V gene, CDR1 is SQVTM and CDR2 is ANQGSEA. V was clipped by 8 bases and J by 8 bases, with 22 bases between them. CDR3 size: 14 residues. The CDR3 DNA follows: TGCAGCCACCGGAACCTTGGGGAGCGGGATGAGCAGTTCTTC. Translated, it gives CSHRNLGERDEQFF.

V usage is TRBV7-2 and J usage is TRBJ2-7, with D possibly TRBD1 on 6 matching bases. Germline assignment: CDR1 SGHTA and CDR2 FQGNSA. This CDR3 comprises 15 residues. V lost 3 bases to trimming and J lost 2 bases, with 14 bases between them. CDR3 nucleotides: TGTGCCAGCAGCTTCCTACAGGGTAATGCCTACGAGCAGTACTTC. Translating it yields CASSFLQGNAYEQYF.

Only a few counts were recorded for this clonotype. The chain joins TRBV2 to TRBJ2-6, with a weak D call TRBD2 (6 bases). CDR1 and CDR2 from the germline V gene are SNHLY and FYNNEI. Trimming took 7 bases from V and 1 from J, leaving 17 bases between them. This CDR3 comprises 17 residues. The CDR3 bases are TGTGCCAGCAATTTGGAGGGCCTCACTTCTGGGGCCAACGTCCTGACTTTC. It encodes CASNLEGLTSGANVLTF.

The genes are TRBV12-3 or TRBV12-4 and TRBJ1-3, with D perhaps matching TRBD1 (6 bases). The length of the CDR3 is 14 residues. V dropped 4 bases and J dropped 1 base, with 8 bases sitting between them. CDR3 loop: CASSWGTSGNTIYF. CDR3 sequence (DNA): TGTGCCAGCAGTTGGGGGACATCTGGAAACACCATATATTTT.

The chain carries TRBV5-1 and TRBJ2-1; 12 bases match TRBD2. Per the germline V gene, CDR1 is SGHRS and CDR2 is YFSETQ. Unmatched junction bases numbered 9, after V lost 2 bases and J lost 9 bases. The length of the CDR3 is 16 residues. The CDR3 bases are TGCGCCAGCAGCTTCCTAGCGGGGGGGCTGACGCGTGAGCAGTTCTTC. It yields the protein CASSFLAGGLTREQFF.